This T cell receptor beta chain was profiled in a study of T-cell reconstitution after alpha-beta-depleted transplantation in children. Germline loops: CDR1 ENHRY, CDR2 SYGVKD. The V end was cut by 0 bases, the J end by 8 bases, with 13 bases between. This CDR3 contains 14 residues. Study results and caveats: Certain patients had high TCRbeta diversity at day 60, and it came from recipient T cells and thymic progenitors that survived. A year post-transplant, T-cell counts and diversity derived mostly from newly produced T cells. As was reported, about two months after transplant, alpha-beta T cells came from several hundred expanded graft clones.

This clonotype was observed a few times. As yet, its antigen is unknown. The library targeted TCRbeta and was prepared with unique molecular identifiers. TCRdb reprocessed the PCR reads with MiXCR, giving one entry per CDR3 protein. The table lists fewer than 550,000 distinct CDR3 sequences, over 9.5% of them singletons, with about 14% in the top ten. The sequenced sample was PBMCs, mostly from graft donor cells, obtained 180 days after TCRalphabeta/CD19-depleted stem cell transplant. This TCR was sampled from a female patient aged 2-9 years who had a stem cell transplant for aplastic anemia, so the T cells may come from the graft donor. This chain connects TRBV10-3 to TRBJ1-2, with a possible D match to TRBD1 (5 bases). DNA for the CDR3: TGTGCCATCAGTGAGTCGAAGGCCTGGGGCGGCTACACCTTC. It translates to CAISESKAWGGYTF.